The rows below give T cell receptor beta chains drawn from one sample of a study of T cell changes during pregnancy in multiple sclerosis. Here immunoSEQ multiplex PCR was the method, and the copy in TCRdb shows in-frame clones only, minus some. The table has tens of thousands of clones, roughly 93% seen once. The sample here was CD8+ T cells from peripheral blood mononuclear cells, taken in the second trimester of pregnancy. The source of these receptors is a female donor with multiple sclerosis, enrolled in a pregnancy study. Each CDR3 is given with its conserved first and last residue. The order of the fields is clone size, D gene, J gene, V gene, CDR3 DNA, CDR3 protein. The D gene is left open where the match is weak. Clone sizes are given selectively: once, few, many, or a class where the clone is expanded.

- | TRBD1 | TRBJ2-7 | TRBV15 | TGTGCCACCAGCAGAGCGGAAATGACCTTCGACAGGGGGTCTTCCTACGAGCAGTACTTC | CATSRAEMTFDRGSSYEQYF
- | - | TRBJ2-7 | TRBV19 | TGTGCCAGTAGTATAGGTTCAGGGTCCGGCGAGCAGTACTTC | CASSIGSGSGEQYF
- | - | TRBJ2-7 | TRBV11-2 | TGTGCCAGCAGCATAGGCGGAGCTCCCTACGAGCAGTACTTC | CASSIGGAPYEQYF
- | - | TRBJ2-1 | TRBV5-4 | TGTGCCAGCAGCCTAGGCGGGGGACAATACAATGAGCAGTTCTTC | CASSLGGGQYNEQFF
- | TRBD2 | TRBJ2-3 | TRBV5-1 | TGCGCCAGCAGCTCAGGGACTATCCTAACAGATACGCAGTATTTT | CASSSGTILTDTQYF
- | - | TRBJ2-5 | TRBV29-1 | TGCAGCGTTGTTTTCGCGAGAGGGGGGACTACCCTCCAAGAGACCCAGTACTTC | CSVVFARGGTTLQETQYF
- | - | TRBJ2-7 | TRBV9 | TGTGCCAGCAGCGTAGAACAGACGTTCTCCTACGAGCAGTACTTC | CASSVEQTFSYEQYF
- | - | TRBJ2-7 | TRBV7-2 | TGTGCCAGCAGCTTGACAGGTTATTTTTCCTACGAGCAGTACTTC | CASSLTGYFSYEQYF
- | TRBD2 | TRBJ2-7 | TRBV7-6 | TGTGCCAGCAGCCCACGACTAGCGGGGTTTGACGAGCAGTACTTC | CASSPRLAGFDEQYF
- | - | TRBJ1-5 | TRBV6-6 | TGTGCCAGCAGCCCCCTGGAGGGGCGTCAGCCCCAGCATTTT | CASSPLEGRQPQHF
once | TRBD1 | TRBJ1-1 | TRBV28 | TGTGCCAGCAGTTCAGGGACCGGGACAGAAATTTTCATGAACACTGAAGCTTTCTTT | CASSSGTGTEIFMNTEAFF
- | TRBD2 | TRBJ2-1 | TRBV11-1 | TGTGCCAGCATGATTAGCGGGGGGTACAATGAGCAGTTCTTC | CASMISGGYNEQFF
- | TRBD1 | TRBJ2-7 | TRBV29-1 | TGCAGCCTACGGGACAGTTCCTACGAGCAGTACTTC | CSLRDSSYEQYF
once | TRBD1 | TRBJ1-2 | TRBV5-5 | TGTGCCAGCAGCCCGGACAGGGCAAACTATGGCTACACCTTC | CASSPDRANYGYTF
medium-sized | TRBD2 | TRBJ2-1 | TRBV5-4 | TGTGCCAGCAGCTTGGAGGTCAGCGGGGGGGCGAGGAATGAGCAGTTCTTC | CASSLEVSGGARNEQFF
- | - | TRBJ2-3 | TRBV27 | TGTGCCAGCACCAGGGGTTACACAGATACGCAGTATTTT | CASTRGYTDTQYF
- | TRBD2 | TRBJ2-7 | TRBV7-6 | TGTGCCAGCAGCATAACGAGCGGGAGCTCCTACGAGCAGTACTTC | CASSITSGSSYEQYF
- | - | TRBJ2-7 | TRBV5-1 | TGCGCCAGCAGGGGGGCGGGACAGTACGAGCAGTACTTC | CASRGAGQYEQYF
- | - | TRBJ2-2 | TRBV5-4 | TGTGCCAGCAGCGACCGAGGGGAGGACACCGGGGAGCTGTTTTTT | CASSDRGEDTGELFF